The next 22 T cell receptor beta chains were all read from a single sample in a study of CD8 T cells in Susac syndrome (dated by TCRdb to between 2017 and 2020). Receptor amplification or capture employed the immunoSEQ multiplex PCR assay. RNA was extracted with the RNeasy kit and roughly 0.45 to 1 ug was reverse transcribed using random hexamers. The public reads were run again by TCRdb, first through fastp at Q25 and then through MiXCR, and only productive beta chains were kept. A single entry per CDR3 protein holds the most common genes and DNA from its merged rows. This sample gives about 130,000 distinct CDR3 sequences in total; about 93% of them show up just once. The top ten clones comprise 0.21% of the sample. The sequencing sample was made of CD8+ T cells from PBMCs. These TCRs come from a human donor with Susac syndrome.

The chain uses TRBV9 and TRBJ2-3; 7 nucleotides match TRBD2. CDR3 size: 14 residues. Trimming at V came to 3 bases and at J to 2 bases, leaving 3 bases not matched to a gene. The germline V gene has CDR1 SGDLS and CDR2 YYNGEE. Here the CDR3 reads CASSESGATDTQYF. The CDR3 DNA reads TGTGCCAGCAGCGAAAGCGGGGCCACAGATACGCAGTATTTT.

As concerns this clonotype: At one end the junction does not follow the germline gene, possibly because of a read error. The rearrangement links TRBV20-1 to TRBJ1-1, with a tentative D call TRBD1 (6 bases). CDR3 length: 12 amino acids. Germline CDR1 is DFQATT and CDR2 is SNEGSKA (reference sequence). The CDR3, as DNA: TGCAGTGCAAAACAGGGTGACACTGAAGCTTCCTTT. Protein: CSAKQGDTEASF.

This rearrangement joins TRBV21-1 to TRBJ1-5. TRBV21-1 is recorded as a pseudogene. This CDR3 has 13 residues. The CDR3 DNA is TGTGCCAGCAGCTGGTACAGCTATCAGCCCCAGCATTTT. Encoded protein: CASSWYSYQPQHF.

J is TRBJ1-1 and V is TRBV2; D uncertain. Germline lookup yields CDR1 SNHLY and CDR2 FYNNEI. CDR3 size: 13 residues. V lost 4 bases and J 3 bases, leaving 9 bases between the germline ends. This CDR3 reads CASSVSGYTEAFF. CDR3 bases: TGTGCCAGCAGTGTAAGCGGATACACTGAAGCTTTCTTT.

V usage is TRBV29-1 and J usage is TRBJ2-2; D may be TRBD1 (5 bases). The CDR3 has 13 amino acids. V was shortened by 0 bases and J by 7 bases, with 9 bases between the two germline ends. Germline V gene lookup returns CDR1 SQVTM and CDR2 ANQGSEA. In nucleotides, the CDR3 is TGCAGCGTTGAAGACGGACAACACGGGGAGCTGTTTTTT. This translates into CSVEDGQHGELFF.

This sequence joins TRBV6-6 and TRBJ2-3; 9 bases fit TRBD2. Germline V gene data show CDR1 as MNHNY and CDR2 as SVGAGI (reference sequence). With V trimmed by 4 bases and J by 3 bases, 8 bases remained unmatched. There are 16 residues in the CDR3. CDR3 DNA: TGTGCCAGCAGTTTCCCGGGACTAGCAGAAACAGATACGCAGTATTTT. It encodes CASSFPGLAETDTQYF.

CDR3 protein: CATSTFTGMETDTQYF. Written as DNA, the CDR3 is TGTGCCACCAGCACCTTCACAGGGATGGAGACAGATACGCAGTATTTT. The rearrangement uses TRBV15 and TRBJ2-3; perhaps TRBD1 as D (6 bases). Trimming left V 4 bases short and J 3 bases short, with 17 bases between. Germline V lookup: CDR1 LNHNV, CDR2 YYDKDF (reference sequence). The CDR3 is made up of 16 amino acids.

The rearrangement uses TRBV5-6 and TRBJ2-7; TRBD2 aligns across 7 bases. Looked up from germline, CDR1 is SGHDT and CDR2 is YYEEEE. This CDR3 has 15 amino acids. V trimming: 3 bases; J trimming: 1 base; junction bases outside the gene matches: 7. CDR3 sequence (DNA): TGTGCCAGCAGCTCCGGACTAGAGAAATCCTACGAGCAGTACTTC. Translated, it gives CASSSGLEKSYEQYF.

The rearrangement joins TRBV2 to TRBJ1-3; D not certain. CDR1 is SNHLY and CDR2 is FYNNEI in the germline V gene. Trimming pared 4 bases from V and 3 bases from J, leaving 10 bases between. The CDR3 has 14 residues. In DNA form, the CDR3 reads TGTGCCAGCAGTGGGGTCGGCCTTGGAAACACCATATATTTT. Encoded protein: CASSGVGLGNTIYF.

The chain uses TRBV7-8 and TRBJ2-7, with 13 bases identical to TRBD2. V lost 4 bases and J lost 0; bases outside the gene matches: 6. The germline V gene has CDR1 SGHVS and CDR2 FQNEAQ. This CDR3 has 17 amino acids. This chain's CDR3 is CASSSRTSGRISYEQYF. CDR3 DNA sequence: TGTGCCAGCAGCTCACGGACTAGCGGGAGAATCTCCTACGAGCAGTACTTC.

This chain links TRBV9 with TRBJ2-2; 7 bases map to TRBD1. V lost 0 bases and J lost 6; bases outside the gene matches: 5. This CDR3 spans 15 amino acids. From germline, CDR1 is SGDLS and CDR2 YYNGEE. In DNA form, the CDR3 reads TGTGCCAGCAGCGTAGGACAGGGAAGCGCCGGGGAGCTGTTTTTT. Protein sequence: CASSVGQGSAGELFF.

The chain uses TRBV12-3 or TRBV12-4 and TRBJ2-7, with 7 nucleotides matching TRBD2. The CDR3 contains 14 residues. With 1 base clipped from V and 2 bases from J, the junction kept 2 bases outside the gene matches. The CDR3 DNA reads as TGTGCCAGCAGTTTAGGACTAGCAGCCTACGAGCAGTACTTC. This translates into CASSLGLAAYEQYF.

The CDR3 DNA sequence: TGTGCCAGCAGCCCAATAGCGGCTGAGCAGTTCTTC. Translation gives CASSPIAAEQFF. This chain links TRBV7-9 with TRBJ2-1; weak D call: TRBD2 (6 bases). In germline, CDR1 is SEHNR, CDR2 FQNEAQ (reference sequence). V lost 5 bases, J lost 9 bases, and 11 bases lay in between. This CDR3 region has 12 residues.

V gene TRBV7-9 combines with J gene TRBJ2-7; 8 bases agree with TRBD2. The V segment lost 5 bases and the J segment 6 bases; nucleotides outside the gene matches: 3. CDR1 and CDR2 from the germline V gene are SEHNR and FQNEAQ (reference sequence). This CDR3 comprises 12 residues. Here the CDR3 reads CASSNRGGEQYF. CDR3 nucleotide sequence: TGTGCCAGCAGCAACCGGGGGGGCGAGCAGTACTTC.

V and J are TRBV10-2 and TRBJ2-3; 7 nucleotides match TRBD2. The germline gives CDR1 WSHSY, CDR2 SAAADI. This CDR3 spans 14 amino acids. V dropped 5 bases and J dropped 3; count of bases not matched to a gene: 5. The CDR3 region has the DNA TGCGCCAGCAGTAACGGGAGGTCGACAGATACGCAGTATTTT. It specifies CASSNGRSTDTQYF.

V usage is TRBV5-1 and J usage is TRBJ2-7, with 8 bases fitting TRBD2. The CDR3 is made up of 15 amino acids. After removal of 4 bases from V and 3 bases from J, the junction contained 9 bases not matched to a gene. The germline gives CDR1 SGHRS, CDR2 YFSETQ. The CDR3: CASSGGTSDIYEQYF. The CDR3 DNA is TGCGCCAGCAGCGGAGGGACTAGTGATATCTACGAGCAGTACTTC.

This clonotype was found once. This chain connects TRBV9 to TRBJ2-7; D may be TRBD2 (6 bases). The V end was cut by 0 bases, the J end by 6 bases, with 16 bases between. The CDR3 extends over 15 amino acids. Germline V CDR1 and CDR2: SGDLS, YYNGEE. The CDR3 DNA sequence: TGTGCCAGCAGCGTAGATGCGGGAATCCAGCGCGAGCAGTACTTC. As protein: CASSVDAGIQREQYF.

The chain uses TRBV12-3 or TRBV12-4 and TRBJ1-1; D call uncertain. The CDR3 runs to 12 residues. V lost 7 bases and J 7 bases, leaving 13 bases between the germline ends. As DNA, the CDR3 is TGTGCCAGCACCCCCGGCTCGGGTGAAGCTTTCTTT. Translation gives CASTPGSGEAFF.

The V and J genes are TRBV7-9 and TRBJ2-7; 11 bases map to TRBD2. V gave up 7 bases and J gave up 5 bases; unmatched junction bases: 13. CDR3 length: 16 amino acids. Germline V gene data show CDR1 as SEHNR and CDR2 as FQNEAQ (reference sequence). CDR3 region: CASTYELAGEMDEQYF. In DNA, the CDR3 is TGTGCCAGCACCTATGAACTAGCGGGAGAGATGGACGAGCAGTACTTC. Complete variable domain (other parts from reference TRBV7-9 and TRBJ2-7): DTGVSQNPRHKITKRGQNVTFRCDPISEHNRLYWYRQTLGQGPEFLTYFQNEAQLEKSRLLSDRFSAERPKGSFSTLEIQRTEQGDSAMYLCASTYELAGEMDEQYFGPGTRLTVT.

This CDR3 reads CASSSNRGRYGYTF. CDR3 nucleotide sequence: TGTGCCAGCAGTTCTAACAGGGGACGGTATGGCTACACCTTC. This sequence joins TRBV27 and TRBJ1-2; TRBD1 matches 7 bases. The germline CDR1 and CDR2 sequences are MNHEY and SMNVEV (reference sequence). The length of the CDR3 is 14 residues. Trimming at V came to 4 bases and at J to 5 bases, leaving 7 bases not matched to a gene.

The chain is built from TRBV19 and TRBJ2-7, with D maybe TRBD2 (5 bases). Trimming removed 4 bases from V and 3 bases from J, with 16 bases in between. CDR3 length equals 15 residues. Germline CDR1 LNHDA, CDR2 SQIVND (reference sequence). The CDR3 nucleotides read TGTGCCAGTAGTAACCCCCAGAGAGGGATCTACGAGCAGTACTTC. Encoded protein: CASSNPQRGIYEQYF.

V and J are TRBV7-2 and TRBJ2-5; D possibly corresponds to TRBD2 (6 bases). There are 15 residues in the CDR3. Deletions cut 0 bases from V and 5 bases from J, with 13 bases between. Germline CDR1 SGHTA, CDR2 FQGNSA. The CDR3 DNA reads TGTGCCAGCAGCTTAGCCTTGGCGGGGTACGAGACCCAGTACTTC. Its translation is CASSLALAGYETQYF.